The source of this T cell receptor beta chain is a study of shared clonotypes between healthy human individuals. Clones were sequenced by immunoSEQ multiplex PCR, and TCRdb holds only the in-frame ones, with some missing. Counted here are some 2.1 million clones, 85% to 95% occurring once; the ten biggest clones make up about 1.1%. Naive CD8 cells comprised CD45RO-negative, CCR7-positively selected cells, excluding terminally differentiated effector memory CD45RA+ cells. Concerning this clone itself: What it binds is not known.

The CDR3 consists of 16 residues. V gave up 2 bases and J gave up 0 bases, with 14 bases separating them. The germline CDR1 and CDR2 sequences are MRHNA and SNTAGT. Study-wide results and limits: Clonotypes which were not shared had lower generation probabilities than clonotypes that all four donors shared.

The chain is built from TRBV6-4 and TRBJ2-7; no clear D gene. The receptor was derived from a man aged 18 to 29 in good health. The sequenced material came from naive CD8+ T cells sorted from blood. The CDR3 sequence: CASSDEVQVCSYEQYF. The CDR3 region has the DNA TGTGCCAGCAGTGACGAGGTGCAGGTTTGCTCCTACGAGCAGTACTTC.